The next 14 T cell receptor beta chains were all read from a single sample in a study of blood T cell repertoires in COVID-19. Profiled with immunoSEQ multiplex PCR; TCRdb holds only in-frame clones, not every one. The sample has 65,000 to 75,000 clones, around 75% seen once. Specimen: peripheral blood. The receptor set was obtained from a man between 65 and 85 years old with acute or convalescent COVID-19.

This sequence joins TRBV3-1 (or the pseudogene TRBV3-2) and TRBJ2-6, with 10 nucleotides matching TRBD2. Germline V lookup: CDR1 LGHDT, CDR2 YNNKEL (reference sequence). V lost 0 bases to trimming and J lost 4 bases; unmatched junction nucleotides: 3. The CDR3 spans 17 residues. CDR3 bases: TGTGCCAGCAGCCAAGAAGCGGGAGGGGCAGGGGCCAACGTCCTGACTTTC. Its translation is CASSQEAGGAGANVLTF.

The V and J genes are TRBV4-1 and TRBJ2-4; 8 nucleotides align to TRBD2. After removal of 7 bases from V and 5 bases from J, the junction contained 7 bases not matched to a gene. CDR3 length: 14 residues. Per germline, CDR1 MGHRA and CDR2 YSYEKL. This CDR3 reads CASTPGLGQNIQYF. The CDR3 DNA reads TGCGCCAGCACCCCGGGACTAGGACAAAACATTCAGTACTTC.

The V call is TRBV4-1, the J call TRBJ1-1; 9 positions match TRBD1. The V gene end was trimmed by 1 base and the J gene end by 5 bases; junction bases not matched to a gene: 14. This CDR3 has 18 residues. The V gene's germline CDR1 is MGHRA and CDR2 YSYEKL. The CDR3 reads CASSQGPLQGAPMTEAFF. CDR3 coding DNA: TGCGCCAGCAGCCAAGGGCCCCTACAGGGGGCCCCAATGACTGAAGCTTTCTTT.

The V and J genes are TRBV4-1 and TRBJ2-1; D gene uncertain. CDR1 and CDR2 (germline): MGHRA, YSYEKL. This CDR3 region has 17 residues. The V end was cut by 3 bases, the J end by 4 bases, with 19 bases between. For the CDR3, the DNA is TGCGCCAGCAGCCACACCCGTTCTTCTAACCTTTACAATGAGCAGTTCTTC. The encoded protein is CASSHTRSSNLYNEQFF.

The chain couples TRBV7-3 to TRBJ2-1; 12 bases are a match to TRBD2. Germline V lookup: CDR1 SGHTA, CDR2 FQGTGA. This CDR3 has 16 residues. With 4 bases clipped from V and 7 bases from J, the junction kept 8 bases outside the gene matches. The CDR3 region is CASSSTTSGRLNEQFF. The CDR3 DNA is TGTGCCAGCAGCTCCACGACTAGCGGGAGACTAAATGAGCAGTTCTTC.

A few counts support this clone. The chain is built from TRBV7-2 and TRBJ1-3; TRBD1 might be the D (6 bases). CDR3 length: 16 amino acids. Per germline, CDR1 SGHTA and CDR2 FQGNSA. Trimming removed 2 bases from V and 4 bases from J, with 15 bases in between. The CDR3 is CASSLWQGSTGNTIYF. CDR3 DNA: TGTGCCAGCAGCTTATGGCAGGGGAGTACAGGAAACACCATATATTTT.

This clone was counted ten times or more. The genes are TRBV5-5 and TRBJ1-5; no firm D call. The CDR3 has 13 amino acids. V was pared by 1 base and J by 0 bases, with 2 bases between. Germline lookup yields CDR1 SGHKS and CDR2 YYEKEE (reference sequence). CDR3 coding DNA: TGTGCCAGCAGCTTGCATAGCAATCAGCCCCAGCATTTT. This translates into CASSLHSNQPQHF. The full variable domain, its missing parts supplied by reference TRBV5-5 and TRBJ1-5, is DAGVTQSPTHLIKTRGQQVTLRCSPISGHKSVSWYQQVLGQGPQFIFQYYEKEERGRGNFPDRFSARQFPNYSSELNVNALLLGDSALYLCASSLHSNQPQHFGDGTRLSIL.

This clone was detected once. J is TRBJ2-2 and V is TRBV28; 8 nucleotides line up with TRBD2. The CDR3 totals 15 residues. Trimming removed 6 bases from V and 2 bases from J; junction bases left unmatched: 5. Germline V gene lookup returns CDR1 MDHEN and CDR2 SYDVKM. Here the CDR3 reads CASSVTSANTGELFF. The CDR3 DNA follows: TGTGCCAGCAGCGTGACTAGCGCAAACACCGGGGAGCTGTTTTTT.

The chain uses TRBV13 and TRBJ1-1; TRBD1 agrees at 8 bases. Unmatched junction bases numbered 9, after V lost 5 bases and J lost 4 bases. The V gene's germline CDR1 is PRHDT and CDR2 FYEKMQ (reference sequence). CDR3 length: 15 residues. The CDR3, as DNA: TGTGCCAGCAGCAGAGGACAGGGAGGCCCCACTGAAGCTTTCTTT. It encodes CASSRGQGGPTEAFF. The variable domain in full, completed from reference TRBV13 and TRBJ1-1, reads AAGVIQSPRHLIKEKRETATLKCYPIPRHDTVYWYQQGPGQDPQFLISFYEKMQSDKGSIPDRFSAQQFSDYHSELNMSSLELGDSALYFCASSRGQGGPTEAFFGQGTRLTVV.

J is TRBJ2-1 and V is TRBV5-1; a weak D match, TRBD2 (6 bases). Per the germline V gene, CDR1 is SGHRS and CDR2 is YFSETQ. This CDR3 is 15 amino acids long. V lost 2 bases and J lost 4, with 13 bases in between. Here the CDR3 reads CASSLSSGAYNEQFF. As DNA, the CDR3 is TGCGCCAGCAGCTTAAGTAGCGGAGCATACAATGAGCAGTTCTTC.

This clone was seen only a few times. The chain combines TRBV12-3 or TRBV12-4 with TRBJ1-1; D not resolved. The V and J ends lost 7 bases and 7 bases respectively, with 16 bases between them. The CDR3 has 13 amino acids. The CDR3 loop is CASNKGGIIEAFF. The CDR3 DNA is TGTGCCAGCAACAAGGGAGGAATCATTGAAGCTTTCTTT.

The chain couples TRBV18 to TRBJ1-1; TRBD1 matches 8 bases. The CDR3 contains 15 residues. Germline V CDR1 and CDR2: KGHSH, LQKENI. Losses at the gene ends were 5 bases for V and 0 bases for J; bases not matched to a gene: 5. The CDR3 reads CASSAGQGLNTEAFF. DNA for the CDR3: TGTGCCAGCTCAGCCGGACAGGGCCTGAACACTGAAGCTTTCTTT. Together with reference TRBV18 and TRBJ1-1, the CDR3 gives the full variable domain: NAGVMQNPRHLVRRRGQEARLRCSPMKGHSHVYWYRQLPEEGLKFMVYLQKENIIDESGMPKERFSAEFPKEGPSILRIQQVVRGDSAAYFCASSAGQGLNTEAFFGQGTRLTVV.

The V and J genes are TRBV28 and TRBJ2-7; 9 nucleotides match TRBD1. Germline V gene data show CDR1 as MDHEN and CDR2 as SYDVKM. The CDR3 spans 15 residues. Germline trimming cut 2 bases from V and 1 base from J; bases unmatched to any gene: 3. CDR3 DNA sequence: TGTGCCAGCAGTTTAGAAGGGACAGGGTCCTACGAGCAGTACTTC. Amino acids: CASSLEGTGSYEQYF. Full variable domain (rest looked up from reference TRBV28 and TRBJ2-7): DVKVTQSSRYLVKRTGEKVFLECVQDMDHENMFWYRQDPGLGLRLIYFSYDVKMKEKGDIPEGYSVSREKKERFSLILESASTNQTSMYLCASSLEGTGSYEQYFGPGTRLTVT.

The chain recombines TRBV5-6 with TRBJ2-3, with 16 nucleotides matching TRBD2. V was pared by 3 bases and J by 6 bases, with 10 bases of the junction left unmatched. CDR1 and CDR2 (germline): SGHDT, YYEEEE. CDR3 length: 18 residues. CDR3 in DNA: TGTGCCAGCAGCTCGGGACTAGCGGGAGGGCCTCCCCTGGATACGCAGTATTTT. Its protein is CASSSGLAGGPPLDTQYF.